This T cell receptor beta chain was retrieved from a study of early T cells in non-severe SARS-CoV-2 infection. Study-level background: Unpaired chains resulted from sequencing bulk RNA of unsorted whole blood.

Unique molecular identifiers tagged individual cDNA molecules. Each CDR3 protein is one row after TCRdb ran MiXCR on the 5' RACE reads. This sample has about 55,000 distinct CDR3 sequences; 9.5% to 15% occur once, and the top ten carry more than 1.1%. Study-wide results and caveats: Private and CD4 specificities were missed by VDJdb matching, skewed to anti-spike CD8.

CDR1 SQVTM and CDR2 ANQGSEA come from the germline V gene. The ends were cut back, 4 bases at V and 6 bases at J, with 19 bases in the middle. The CDR3 extends over 14 amino acids. This clonotype was detected only a few times. Its cognate antigen is unknown. The origin of this receptor is an adult who was a healthcare worker with PCR-confirmed SARS-CoV-2 infection or an uninfected control (not recorded which). The sample consisted of whole blood. V and J are TRBV29-1 and TRBJ2-7, with a weak D call TRBD2 (6 bases). CDR3 DNA: TGCAGCGTTGCCCCCGGGACTGTAGTACGCGAGCAGTACTTC. This sequence encodes CSVAPGTVVREQYF.